This T cell receptor beta chain was sequenced in a study of T cells in Graves' hyperthyroidism and ophthalmopathy. The cohort's ophthalmopathy patients, a group with duration under 3 months, had a Clinical Activity Score of at least 3 and a NOSPECS grade of at least 4. TCR beta CDR3 region amplification was performed from RNA transcripts. RT-PCR in the first round (using the HTBI primer set) targeted the TCR CDR3. TCRdb recomputed calls from the multiplex PCR reads with MiXCR, one row per CDR3 protein. Here the sample spans roughly 380,000 distinct CDR3 sequences, 15% to 20% being singletons. The germline gives CDR1 LNHDA, CDR2 SQIVND (reference sequence). There are 16 residues in the CDR3. Deletions cut 3 bases from V and 4 bases from J, with 18 bases between.

Sequencing was done on a sample of blood. The TCR originated in a woman between 40 and 50 years old with Graves' ophthalmopathy. The gene calls are TRBV19 and TRBJ2-5, with D tentatively TRBD1 (7 bases). CDR3 region: CASSIIGRGESETQYF. The DNA of the CDR3 is TGTGCCAGTAGTATTATCGGCAGGGGGGAGTCAGAGACCCAGTACTTC. The full variable domain, its missing parts supplied by reference TRBV19 and TRBJ2-5, is DGGITQSPKYLFRKEGQNVTLSCEQNLNHDAMYWYRQDPGQGLRLIYYSQIVNDFQKGDIAEGYSVSREKKESFPLTVTSAQKNPTAFYLCASSIIGRGESETQYFGPGTRLLVL.